This TCR beta chain was sequenced during a study of blood T cell repertoires in COVID-19. Study-level information: The United States, Italy and Spain provided the acute and convalescent COVID-19 samples. PBMCs, B-cell-depleted T cells, or T cells provided the cDNA or gDNA that made up the material.

Seattle-derived patients entered the study during active infection and were followed longitudinally. Authors' data handling: Researchers report that nucleated cell counts were estimated from reference gene primer amplification. The repertoire was sequenced with immunoSEQ multiplex PCR; TCRdb's copy has only in-frame clones and lacks some. The V and J calls and clone size come from that table; D and trimming were worked out from the DNA. This sample carries 200,000 to 250,000 clones, 83% of them seen once, and the ten largest clones take 1.3%. Germline V gene sequence: CDR1 MDHEN, CDR2 SYDVKM. V lost 3 bases to trimming and J lost 4 bases, with 10 bases between them. The length of the CDR3 is 13 residues.

This clonotype was obtained from a woman aged 25 to 39 with COVID-19, enrolled during active disease. The material sequenced was peripheral blood. The genes are TRBV28 and TRBJ2-7; maybe TRBD1 (5 bases). CDR3 loop: CASSFGQTYEQYF. The CDR3 DNA reads TGTGCCAGCAGTTTCGGACAAACTTACGAGCAGTACTTC.